One T cell receptor beta chain is described in this entry. Its antigen is still unknown. The germline V gene encodes CDR1 SGHTA and CDR2 FQGNSA. There are 14 residues in the CDR3. V shed 6 bases and J 5 bases; nucleotides not matched to a gene: 8. This record comes from a study of cytomegalovirus exposure and HLA in healthy donors. Study-wide results and caveats: Later analysis placed DRB1 highest and HLA-C lowest in TCR association rates, which differed by HLA locus.

Amplification used 60 Vbeta primers and 13 Jbeta primers. The method was immunoSEQ multiplex PCR; TCRdb's version includes in-frame clones alone and lacks a portion of them. Among around 100,000 clones listed, more than 65% were seen once. Material for sequencing was PBMCs. The chain combines TRBV7-2 with TRBJ2-7; 9 bases match TRBD2. This TCR was sampled from a young woman in good health and CMV-seropositive. CDR3 region: CASRPPGTSNEQYF. CDR3 sequence (DNA): TGTGCCAGCAGACCCCCCGGGACTAGCAACGAGCAGTACTTC.